Listed here are 22 T cell receptor beta chains from one sample, sequenced in a study of blood T cell repertoires in COVID-19. Assay used: immunoSEQ multiplex PCR; TCRdb lists only in-frame clones, some missing. Of 270,000 or so clones listed, roughly 89% were seen once; the top ten hold around 4.6%. The sequenced sample was peripheral blood. The receptors originated from a middle-aged woman who had recovered from COVID-19.

The CDR3 DNA follows: TGTGCCAGCAGCTCGGGAGCCAAAAACATTCAGTACTTC. Its protein is CASSSGAKNIQYF. J is TRBJ2-4 and V is TRBV6-5, with D unclear. Trimming left V 6 bases short and J 0 bases short, with 6 bases between. The CDR3 runs 13 residues. In germline, CDR1 is MNHEY, CDR2 SVGAGI.

CDR3 protein: CASRALARMNTEAFF. The CDR3 coding sequence is TGTGCCAGCAGAGCCCTAGCCCGGATGAACACTGAAGCTTTCTTT. The V gene is TRBV6-5, the J gene TRBJ1-1; no clear D gene. The ends were cut back, 6 bases at V and 0 bases at J, with 14 bases in the middle. Germline V gene lookup returns CDR1 MNHEY and CDR2 SVGAGI. This CDR3 is 15 amino acids long.

The chain couples TRBV29-1 to TRBJ2-7, with 9 positions matching TRBD1. This CDR3 has 18 amino acids. Trimming took 7 bases from V and 4 from J; bases not matched to a gene: 23. CDR1 SQVTM and CDR2 ANQGSEA come from the germline V gene. CDR3 sequence (DNA): TGCAGCGACTCTCCCACAACCCCCCCGGGACAGGGTCTATACGAGCAGTACGTC. This codes for CSDSPTTPPGQGLYEQYV.

This clone was observed a single time. The chain combines TRBV7-2 with TRBJ2-6, with 7 positions matching TRBD2. The V and J ends lost 1 base and 3 bases, in that order; junction bases with no gene match: 9. The CDR3 spans 18 residues. CDR1 SGHTA and CDR2 FQGNSA come from the germline V gene. The chain's CDR3 is CASSLEGGLINGANVLTF. CDR3 nucleotide sequence: TGTGCCAGCAGCTTAGAGGGAGGGCTGATTAATGGGGCCAACGTCCTGACTTTC.

Notes on this clone: In the same sample, other DNA sequences code for this CDR3. The V call is TRBV12-3 or TRBV12-4, the J call TRBJ1-2, with D unclear. Trimming took off 3 bases at V and 2 bases at J, with 7 bases between the two ends. The CDR3 spans 13 residues. In nucleotides, the CDR3 is TGTGCCAGCAGTTTGCAGGAAAACTATGGCTACACCTTC. Its protein is CASSLQENYGYTF.

In nucleotides, the CDR3 is TGTGCCAGCAGCTCAGGGTTCTACGAGCAGTACTTC. Translation: CASSSGFYEQYF. The V and J genes are TRBV5-6 and TRBJ2-7, with TRBD1 as a possible D gene (5 bases). CDR1 is SGHDT and CDR2 is YYEEEE in the germline V gene. V lost 3 bases, J lost 3 bases, and 7 bases lay in between. This CDR3 region has 12 residues.

In DNA form, the CDR3 reads TGCAGCGTTATAGAGACAGATAGCAATCAGCCCCAGCATTTT. Translation: CSVIETDSNQPQHF. V usage is TRBV29-1 and J usage is TRBJ1-5; D possibly corresponds to TRBD1 (5 bases). Germline CDR1 and CDR2: SQVTM and ANQGSEA. This CDR3 region has 14 residues. V dropped 5 bases and J dropped 0 bases, with 11 bases sitting between them. Supplemented by reference TRBV29-1 and TRBJ1-5, the full variable domain reads SAVISQKPSRDICQRGTSLTIQCQVDSQVTMMFWYRQQPGQSLTLIATANQGSEATYESGFVIDKFPISRPNLTFSTLTVSNMSPEDSSIYLCSVIETDSNQPQHFGDGTRLSIL.

The gene calls are TRBV29-1 and TRBJ1-2; D is unclear. The germline V gene has CDR1 SQVTM and CDR2 ANQGSEA. V gave up 3 bases and J gave up 4 bases, with 12 bases separating them. This CDR3 is 13 amino acids long. CDR3 coding DNA: TGCAGCGTTGAGGTCTCTACGTTCTATGGCTACACCTTC. This encodes CSVEVSTFYGYTF.

This clone was seen once. The rearrangement joins TRBV7-2 to TRBJ2-1; the match to TRBD2 covers 8 bases. CDR1 and CDR2 from the germline V gene are SGHTA and FQGNSA. With V trimmed by 3 bases and J by 7 bases, 8 bases remained unmatched. This CDR3 is 15 amino acids long. CDR3 DNA: TGTGCCAGCAGCTTCTTTCGGACTAGCCAAAATGAGCAGTTCTTC. Translating gives CASSFFRTSQNEQFF.

V is TRBV19 and J is TRBJ1-4; 9 positions agree with TRBD1. Germline V gene data show CDR1 as LNHDA and CDR2 as SQIVND (reference sequence). The trim removed 4 bases at V and 5 bases at J, leaving 5 bases unmatched. The CDR3 contains 15 residues. The CDR3 DNA follows: TGTGCCAGTAGTACGAACAGGGGGCTAAATGAAAAACTGTTTTTT. Encoded protein: CASSTNRGLNEKLFF.

This clone was counted a single time. A read error may account for a junction end that differs from germline. The chain carries TRBV11-2 and TRBJ2-5; TRBD2 aligns across 10 bases. Germline CDR1 and CDR2: SGHAT and FQNNGV. This CDR3 has 14 amino acids. The CDR3 DNA is TGTGCCAGCAGCTTACACCTAGCGGGGGAGAGCCAGTACTTC. Residues: CASSLHLAGESQYF.

CDR3 region: CASSFSNRVNEQFF. The CDR3 nucleotides read TGTGCCAGCAGCTTCAGCAACAGGGTCAATGAGCAGTTCTTC. The rearrangement joins TRBV5-4 to TRBJ2-1, with D possibly TRBD1 on 6 matching bases. Germline-derived CDR1 and CDR2 are SGHNT and YYREEE (reference sequence). The CDR3 spans 14 residues. The V end was cut by 2 bases, the J end by 6 bases, with 12 bases between. The full variable domain, with the rest looked up from reference TRBV5-4 and TRBJ2-1, is ETGVTQSPTHLIKTRGQQVTLRCSSQSGHNTVSWYQQALGQGPQFIFQYYREEENGRGNFPPRFSGLQFPNYSSELNVNALELDDSALYLCASSFSNRVNEQFFGPGTRLTVL.

This clone is a singleton in its sample. This chain connects TRBV11-2 to TRBJ1-6; D not resolved. The CDR3 extends over 14 amino acids. CDR1 and CDR2 from the germline V gene are SGHAT and FQNNGV. Trimming shortened V by 1 base and J by 6 bases, and 7 bases separated the two germline ends. The CDR3 coding sequence is TGTGCCAGCAGCTTAGCCGGGGTTAATTCACCCCTCCACTTT. Its translation is CASSLAGVNSPLHF.

The chain is built from TRBV19 and TRBJ2-5; 10 nucleotides line up with TRBD2. There are 16 residues in the CDR3. Germline V CDR1 and CDR2: LNHDA, SQIVND (reference sequence). The V gene end was trimmed by 3 bases and the J gene end by 1 base; junction bases not matched to a gene: 5. CDR3 amino acids: CASSILLAGPQETQYF. The CDR3 nucleotides read TGTGCCAGTAGTATTCTACTAGCGGGGCCCCAAGAGACCCAGTACTTC.

This chain connects TRBV7-8 to TRBJ2-1; tentatively, D is TRBD1 (6 bases). From germline, CDR1 is SGHVS and CDR2 FQNEAQ. This CDR3 is 15 amino acids long. V was pared by 4 bases and J by 0 bases, with 10 bases between. The CDR3 DNA sequence: TGTGCCAGCAGCTCACGAGGGGGCTCCTACAATGAGCAGTTCTTC. Its translation is CASSSRGGSYNEQFF.

This chain connects TRBV7-8 to TRBJ2-1, with D tentatively TRBD2 (5 bases). The germline V gene has CDR1 SGHVS and CDR2 FQNEAQ. Deletions cut 7 bases from V and 0 bases from J, with 22 bases between. The CDR3 runs 18 residues. CDR3 DNA: TGTGCCAGCACTTCGAGGTGGGGAGTCCTAGACTCCTACAATGAGCAGTTCTTC. Translated, it gives CASTSRWGVLDSYNEQFF.

V gene TRBV7-2 combines with J gene TRBJ1-1; 10 bases align to TRBD1. Trimming at V came to 3 bases and at J to 3 bases, leaving 4 bases not matched to a gene. CDR1 is SGHTA, CDR2 FQGNSA, per germline. The CDR3 has 15 residues. The CDR3 spells CASSLATGGHTEAFF. The CDR3 DNA reads TGTGCCAGCAGCTTGGCGACAGGGGGCCACACTGAAGCTTTCTTT. Supplemented by reference TRBV7-2 and TRBJ1-1, the full variable domain reads GAGVSQSPSNKVTEKGKDVELRCDPISGHTALYWYRQSLGQGLEFLIYFQGNSAPDKSGLPSDRFSAERTGGSVSTLTIQRTQQEDSAVYLCASSLATGGHTEAFFGQGTRLTVV.

V gene TRBV2 combines with J gene TRBJ2-2; TRBD1 is a possible D gene (5 bases). There are 14 residues in the CDR3. Trimming stripped 5 bases from V and 7 bases from J, with 14 bases between. CDR1 SNHLY and CDR2 FYNNEI come from the germline V gene. CDR3 bases: TGTGCCAGCAGTTTAGGCCAGGGCTACGGGGAGCTGTTTTTT. Amino acids: CASSLGQGYGELFF.

The rearrangement uses TRBV2 and TRBJ2-1; 11 bases align to TRBD2. The CDR3 consists of 18 residues. Germline V gene lookup returns CDR1 SNHLY and CDR2 FYNNEI. With 6 bases clipped from V and 0 bases from J, the junction kept 10 bases outside the gene matches. The CDR3 spells CASSNTILAGDSYNEQFF. The CDR3 nucleotides are TGTGCCAGCAGCAATACGATACTAGCGGGGGACTCCTACAATGAGCAGTTCTTC.

V and J are TRBV30 and TRBJ2-5; weak D call: TRBD1 (6 bases). The CDR3 loop spans 12 amino acids. The germline CDR1 and CDR2 sequences are GTSNPN and SVGIG (reference sequence). Trimming cost V 3 bases and J 2 bases, with 7 bases left between them. The CDR3 protein is CAWRDRQETQYF. CDR3 in DNA: TGTGCCTGGAGGGACAGACAAGAGACCCAGTACTTC.

The rearrangement joins TRBV11-3 to TRBJ2-3, with 8 bases identical to TRBD2. CDR3 length equals 15 residues. The germline V gene encodes CDR1 SGHNT and CDR2 YENEEA. V trimming: 8 bases; J trimming: 0 bases; junction bases outside the gene matches: 7. CDR3 nucleotide sequence: TGTGCCAGCCTTACGACTAGCGCTAGCACAGATACGCAGTATTTT. Translated, it gives CASLTTSASTDTQYF.

The chain has TRBV11-3 and TRBJ2-1, with 12 bases fitting TRBD2. Looked up from germline, CDR1 is SGHNT and CDR2 is YENEEA. J lost 9 bases, V lost 5 bases, and 5 bases had no gene match. The CDR3 has 14 amino acids. The CDR3: CASSKTSGSFEQFF. CDR3 coding DNA: TGTGCCAGCAGCAAGACTAGCGGGAGTTTTGAGCAGTTCTTC.